Listed here are 7 T cell receptor beta chains from one sample, sequenced in a study of control samples from healthy donors and cancer patients. Using immunoSEQ multiplex PCR, the repertoire was profiled, and TCRdb retains in-frame clones only, with some absent. The repertoire holds roughly 88,000 clones, with more than 80% as singletons. The material sequenced was blood. These receptors came from a man aged 18-30 years in good health.

This sequence joins TRBV9 and TRBJ2-1; D remains ambiguous. The CDR3 length is 16 residues. In germline, CDR1 is SGDLS, CDR2 YYNGEE. V was trimmed by 0 bases and J by 5 bases, leaving 15 bases between them. DNA for the CDR3: TGTGCCAGCAGCGTAGTGTCGAGCTTGTTCGACAATGAGCAGTTCTTC. It codes for CASSVVSSLFDNEQFF. The full variable domain, its missing parts supplied by reference TRBV9 and TRBJ2-1, is DSGVTQTPKHLITATGQRVTLRCSPRSGDLSVYWYQQSLDQGLQFLIQYYNGEERAKGNILERFSAQQFPDLHSELNLSSLELGDSALYFCASSVVSSLFDNEQFFGPGTRLTVL.

The genes are TRBV10-3 and TRBJ2-7, with D tentatively TRBD1 or TRBD2 (5 bases each). The germline CDR1 and CDR2 sequences are ENHRY and SYGVKD. CDR3 length: 14 amino acids. Trimming took 3 bases from V and 6 from J, leaving 15 bases between them. CDR3 protein: CAISESDRGTEQYF. The CDR3 DNA reads as TGTGCCATCAGTGAAAGTGACAGAGGGACCGAGCAGTACTTC.

CDR3 bases: TGTGCCAGCAGCTTAGGGTTTAACTATGGCTACACCTTC. Its translation: CASSLGFNYGYTF. The rearrangement uses TRBV7-2 and TRBJ1-2; unclear D gene. CDR3 size: 13 residues. Germline CDR1 is SGHTA and CDR2 is FQGNSA. Trimming left V 1 base short and J 1 base short, with 4 bases between. Using reference TRBV7-2 and TRBJ1-2 for the parts outside the CDR3, the full variable domain is GAGVSQSPSNKVTEKGKDVELRCDPISGHTALYWYRQSLGQGLEFLIYFQGNSAPDKSGLPSDRFSAERTGGSVSTLTIQRTQQEDSAVYLCASSLGFNYGYTFGSGTRLTVV.

The J gene is TRBJ1-1, the V gene TRBV10-3; TRBD1 is a possible D gene (5 bases). This CDR3 spans 13 amino acids. The V gene's germline CDR1 is ENHRY and CDR2 SYGVKD. Trimming removed 5 bases at V and 3 bases at J, with 10 bases between. The CDR3 nucleotides are TGTGCCATCAGTTCGGGGGTAGACACTGAAGCTTTCTTT. Protein product: CAISSGVDTEAFF.

The chain employs TRBV27 and TRBJ2-6, with D possibly TRBD1 on 5 matching bases. Per the germline V gene, CDR1 is MNHEY and CDR2 is SMNVEV (reference sequence). The CDR3 length is 16 residues. V lost 5 bases and J 1 base, leaving 12 bases between the germline ends. CDR3 protein: CASSPQDRSGANVLTF. CDR3 nucleotide sequence: TGTGCCAGCAGTCCCCAAGACAGATCTGGGGCCAACGTCCTGACTTTC.

The gene calls are TRBV9 and TRBJ2-3; 12 bases match TRBD2. The V segment lost 2 bases and the J segment 5 bases; nucleotides outside the gene matches: 6. This CDR3 is 16 amino acids long. The germline gives CDR1 SGDLS, CDR2 YYNGEE. The CDR3, as DNA: TGTGCCAGCAGCGTTAGGACTAGCGGGGCGGGAGATACGCAGTATTTT. It yields the protein CASSVRTSGAGDTQYF.

The J gene is TRBJ2-2, the V gene TRBV11-2; maybe TRBD1 (6 bases). Trimming took 6 bases from V and 0 from J, leaving 17 bases between them. CDR1 and CDR2 (germline): SGHAT, FQNNGV. The CDR3 has 17 amino acids. The DNA for the CDR3 is TGTGCCAGCAGGCCCCCACCGGGACATTCGAACACCGGGGAGCTGTTTTTT. It encodes CASRPPPGHSNTGELFF.